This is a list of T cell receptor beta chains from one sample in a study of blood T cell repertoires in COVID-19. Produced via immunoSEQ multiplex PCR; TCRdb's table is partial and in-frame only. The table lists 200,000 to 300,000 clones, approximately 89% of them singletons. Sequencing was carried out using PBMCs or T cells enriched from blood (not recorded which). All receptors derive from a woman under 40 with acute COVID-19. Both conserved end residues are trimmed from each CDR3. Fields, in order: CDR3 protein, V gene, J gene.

cdr3_aa: ASSPGQGKGGYT
v_call: TRBV6-4
j_call: TRBJ1-2

cdr3_aa: ASSLGGRIDTQY
v_call: TRBV7-2
j_call: TRBJ2-3

cdr3_aa: ASSPRDNYEQY
v_call: TRBV5-1
j_call: TRBJ2-7

cdr3_aa: ASSQAHYTDTQY
v_call: TRBV4-1
j_call: TRBJ2-3

cdr3_aa: ASSFTRTEQF
v_call: TRBV5-1
j_call: TRBJ2-1

cdr3_aa: ASSLRGEGTEAF
v_call: TRBV4-2
j_call: TRBJ1-1

cdr3_aa: ASELAGQYNEQF
v_call: TRBV10-2
j_call: TRBJ2-1

cdr3_aa: ASSQSPSGSYNSPLH
v_call: TRBV4-1
j_call: TRBJ1-6

cdr3_aa: ASSTRRGANEKLF
v_call: TRBV19
j_call: TRBJ1-4

cdr3_aa: ASRRESANYGYT
v_call: TRBV5-1
j_call: TRBJ1-2

cdr3_aa: ATTMTGTSYEQY
v_call: TRBV19
j_call: TRBJ2-7

cdr3_aa: ASSLGGGAYNEQF
v_call: TRBV27
j_call: TRBJ2-1